Described below is a single T cell receptor beta chain sequence and its context. Its antigen is undetermined. The sample comes from a study of blood T cells in healthy people across ages. Study-wide findings and caveats: When one million T cells were used, diversity estimates were thought to be underestimates. Across samples, TCR beta diversity tracked strongly with naive T cell percentage. Lack of knowledge of donor CMV status possibly confounded expanded clonotype changes.

A sample-barcoded 5' primer and a J-beta primer mix were used in a second PCR of roughly 6 to 11 cycles. Each sample yielded at least 3 million CDR3-containing paired-end reads. TCRdb fed the 5' RACE reads into MiXCR, producing one record per CDR3 protein. The data show hundreds of thousands of distinct CDR3 sequences, with over 45% seen just once and roughly 20% held by the top ten. The source is a man younger than 40 in good health. The sample comprised blood.

The CDR3 DNA is TGTGCCAGCAGTTACGCCGCGACAGAGAGCACCGGGGAGCTGTTTTTT. Protein sequence: CASSYAATESTGELFF. The V call is TRBV6-5, the J call TRBJ2-2; D might be TRBD1 (5 bases). In germline, CDR1 is MNHEY, CDR2 SVGAGI. The CDR3 sequence is 16 residues long. V gave up 2 bases and J gave up 4 bases, with 14 bases separating them.